These 15 T cell receptor beta chains share one sample of origin, sequenced in a study of regulatory T cells. Study-level results: In CD3G-deficient patients, conventional CD4+ T cells were enriched for hydrophobic CDR3 residues at positions 6 and 7.

Primers: 52 TRBV forward and 13 TRBJ reverse. The data were produced by immunoSEQ multiplex PCR, yet TCRdb's version contains in-frame clones alone and is incomplete. Of about 28,000 clones in the sample, 85% to 95% were seen once. These receptors have no known antigen. Sequencing was carried out using conventional CD4+ T cells sorted from blood. The receptors were gathered from a person aged 18-29 years with CD3G deficiency.

CDR3 in amino acids: CASSLTGGPEAFF. DNA for the CDR3: TGCGCCAGCAGCCTGACAGGGGGGCCTGAAGCTTTCTTT. The gene calls are TRBV5-1 and TRBJ1-1; TRBD1 aligns across 9 bases. With V trimmed by 4 bases and J by 6 bases, 4 bases remained unmatched. The germline V gene encodes CDR1 SGHRS and CDR2 YFSETQ. The CDR3 is 13 amino acids.

This clone came up a few times. The chain employs TRBV6-1 and TRBJ1-2; D possibly corresponds to TRBD1 (6 bases). This CDR3 is 12 amino acids long. Per germline, CDR1 MNHNS and CDR2 SASEGT. V shed 6 bases and J shed 4 bases, with 9 bases lying between them. CDR3 coding DNA: TGTGCCAGCAGGCTGGACAGCTATGGCTACACCTTC. Amino acids: CASRLDSYGYTF.

The J gene is TRBJ1-2, the V gene TRBV28, with D perhaps matching TRBD1 (6 bases). Trimming removed 6 bases from V and 4 bases from J, with 24 bases in between. The CDR3 extends over 17 amino acids. Germline V gene data show CDR1 as MDHEN and CDR2 as SYDVKM. In DNA, the CDR3 is TGTGCCAGCAGGCCAACGAGTAATAGAGGACAGAGCTATGGCTACACCTTC. The encoded protein is CASRPTSNRGQSYGYTF.

The V gene is TRBV18, the J gene TRBJ1-1, with 10 bases lining up with TRBD1. V lost 5 bases to trimming and J lost 6 bases; unmatched junction nucleotides: 6. This CDR3 has 14 residues. Germline loops: CDR1 KGHSH, CDR2 LQKENI. CDR3 in amino acids: CASSNLGQGAEAFF. The CDR3 nucleotides are TGTGCCAGCTCAAATTTAGGACAGGGGGCTGAAGCTTTCTTT.

The chain couples TRBV18 to TRBJ2-7; 10 nucleotides line up with TRBD1. The germline CDR1 and CDR2 sequences are KGHSH and LQKENI. V shed 2 bases, J shed 0 bases, and the junction held 1 base outside the gene matches. The CDR3 totals 15 residues. The DNA for the CDR3 is TGTGCCAGCTCACCAAGGACAGGGGGCTCCTACGAGCAGTACTTC. It encodes CASSPRTGGSYEQYF.

The V and J genes are TRBV11-2 and TRBJ2-7, with D tentatively TRBD1 (6 bases). The CDR3 is 12 amino acids. The V end was cut by 5 bases, the J end by 10 bases, with 15 bases between. In germline, CDR1 is SGHAT, CDR2 FQNNGV. The CDR3 loop is CASSPGTPYQYF. CDR3 in DNA: TGTGCCAGCAGCCCCGGGACACCCTATCAGTACTTC. Supplemented by reference TRBV11-2 and TRBJ2-7, the full variable domain reads EAGVAQSPRYKIIEKRQSVAFWCNPISGHATLYWYQQILGQGPKLLIQFQNNGVVDDSQLPKDRFSAERLKGVDSTLKIQPAKLEDSAVYLCASSPGTPYQYFGPGTRLTVT.

This chain links TRBV6-1 with TRBJ2-7, with TRBD1 identical over 7 bases. This CDR3 comprises 15 residues. Germline loops: CDR1 MNHNS, CDR2 SASEGT. V shed 4 bases, J shed 2 bases, and the junction held 8 bases outside the gene matches. The chain's CDR3 is CASSVETGTAYEQYF. CDR3 sequence (DNA): TGTGCCAGCAGTGTGGAGACAGGGACCGCCTACGAGCAGTACTTC.

The sample holds a few counts of this clone. The chain combines TRBV28 with TRBJ2-7; 10 nucleotides align to TRBD1. Germline-derived CDR1 and CDR2 are MDHEN and SYDVKM. The CDR3 spans 16 residues. V gave up 4 bases and J gave up 6 bases; unmatched junction bases: 12. CDR3 sequence reads: CASSSAGSGTGVEQYF. The CDR3 DNA is TGTGCCAGCAGTTCCGCCGGATCCGGGACAGGGGTCGAGCAGTACTTC.

The chain is built from TRBV28 and TRBJ2-6; D is possibly TRBD2 (6 bases). In germline, CDR1 is MDHEN, CDR2 SYDVKM. Trimming removed 6 bases at V and 4 bases at J, with 22 bases between. The CDR3 extends over 18 amino acids. The CDR3 is CASSSWGGIAAGANVLTF. The CDR3 DNA follows: TGTGCCAGCAGCTCCTGGGGCGGGATAGCTGCCGGGGCCAACGTCCTGACTTTC.

This chain joins TRBV20-1 and TRBJ1-1; D is undetermined. Trimming left V 1 base short and J 7 bases short, with 7 bases between. This CDR3 spans 11 amino acids. Germline values: CDR1 DFQATT, CDR2 SNEGSKA (reference sequence). The CDR3 region has the DNA TGCAGTGCTAGAGCCGACGGTGAAGCTTTCTTT. It yields the protein CSARADGEAFF.

The V gene is TRBV6-1, the J gene TRBJ1-1; D unresolved. From germline, CDR1 is MNHNS and CDR2 SASEGT. Between the trimmed V and J ends, which lost 1 base and 5 bases, there was a span of 11 bases. The CDR3 covers 14 residues. CDR3 amino acids: CASSEGNSGTEAFF. The DNA of the CDR3 is TGTGCCAGCAGTGAAGGTAACTCTGGTACTGAAGCTTTCTTT.

The chain uses TRBV15 and TRBJ1-2; 9 bases match TRBD1. This CDR3 spans 14 amino acids. V lost 5 bases and J lost 5; bases outside the gene matches: 6. In germline, CDR1 is LNHNV, CDR2 YYDKDF (reference sequence). CDR3 in amino acids: CATSSRDRAYGYTF. The CDR3 region has the DNA TGTGCCACCAGCTCCCGGGACAGGGCGTATGGCTACACCTTC. The complete variable domain, with remaining parts taken from reference TRBV15 and TRBJ1-2, reads DAMVIQNPRYQVTQFGKPVTLSCSQTLNHNVMYWYQQKSSQAPKLLFHYYDKDFNNEADTPDNFQSRRPNTSFCFLDIRSPGLGDTAMYLCATSSRDRAYGYTFGSGTRLTVV.

This sequence joins TRBV5-1 and TRBJ2-7, with D tentatively TRBD1 or TRBD2 (5 bases each). Germline V gene lookup returns CDR1 SGHRS and CDR2 YFSETQ. V was clipped by 4 bases and J by 2 bases, with 16 bases between them. The CDR3 consists of 15 residues. CDR3 DNA: TGCGCCAGCAGCCTGGGGGAAGTCGGGACCTACGAGCAGTACTTC. Translated, it gives CASSLGEVGTYEQYF.

In its sample, this clone was seen once. The J gene is TRBJ2-3, the V gene TRBV10-3; 10 bases align to TRBD2. CDR3 length: 18 residues. CDR1 and CDR2 from the germline V gene are ENHRY and SYGVKD. The ends lost 7 bases at V and 1 base at J; junction bases unmatched: 14. CDR3: CAINGRRSGGAGTDTQYF. DNA of the CDR3: TGTGCCATCAATGGAAGGAGGAGCGGGGGGGCAGGCACAGATACGCAGTATTTT.

V gene TRBV5-1 combines with J gene TRBJ2-5; D is possibly TRBD1 (5 bases). From germline, CDR1 is SGHRS and CDR2 YFSETQ. Trimming stripped 4 bases from V and 5 bases from J, with 12 bases between. This CDR3 has 13 amino acids. CDR3 nucleotide sequence: TGCGCCAGCAGCCCTGGACAATCGGAGACCCAGTACTTC. Amino acid sequence: CASSPGQSETQYF.